This paragraph reports one T cell receptor beta chain. The record originates from a study of blood T cell repertoires in COVID-19. Sequenced by immunoSEQ multiplex PCR; TCRdb stores in-frame clones only, minus some. Of under 200,000 clones listed, about 88% are singletons. CDR1 is MNHEY, CDR2 SMNVEV, per germline (reference sequence). The CDR3 is 15 residues long. V lost 10 bases and J 3 bases, leaving 18 bases between the germline ends. The V and J genes are TRBV27 and TRBJ1-4; tentatively, D is TRBD1 (5 bases). The source material was peripheral blood. This sequence originates from a woman over 75 in a cohort sampled during active or convalescent COVID-19. DNA for the CDR3: TGTGCCACCCGAGGAGGGGTGCATGCTAATGAAAAACTGTTTTTT. This encodes CATRGGVHANEKLFF.